This T cell receptor (beta chain) derives from a study of T-cell reconstitution after alpha-beta-depleted transplantation in children. During its preparation, the TCRbeta library received unique molecular identifiers. TCRdb analysed the PCR reads with MiXCR anew, one entry per CDR3 protein. The data show about 370,000 distinct CDR3 sequences, roughly 22% seen once. The junction had 7 bases not matched to a gene; V was cut back by 5 bases and J by 3 bases. In germline, CDR1 is ENHRY, CDR2 SYGVKD. The CDR3 spans 17 residues. This sequence was found in a human donor who donated a stem cell graft to a child with acute myeloid leukemia. The specimen was PBMCs from the stem cell graft donor, collected from the stem cell graft. V and J are TRBV10-3 and TRBJ2-3; TRBD2 agrees at 14 bases. CDR3 amino acids: CAISPTSGRAGTDTQYF. The CDR3 DNA reads as TGTGCCATCAGTCCGACTAGCGGGAGGGCGGGAACAGATACGCAGTATTTT.